This TCR beta chain is from a study of blood T cells in healthy people across ages. Per germline, CDR1 SGHVS and CDR2 FNYEAQ. The CDR3 runs to 13 residues. V was cut by 5 bases and J by 8 bases, with 15 bases left in between. Turning to this clonotype: The antigen is undetermined.

Overall study results and limits: A strong correlation was found between TCR beta diversity and the percentage of naive T cells.

Alongside a J-beta primer mix, a sample-barcoded 5' primer served in a second PCR lasting roughly 7 to 11 cycles. TCRdb re-called the 5' RACE reads through MiXCR, storing one row per CDR3 protein. The table has roughly 2 million distinct CDR3 sequences, roughly 49% seen once; the top ten hold over 2%. The study drew donors from healthy Caucasian individuals in Russia aged roughly 6 to 100. At least 6 micrograms of total RNA were extracted per sample. This TCR came from a woman aged 40 to 55 in good health. What was sequenced was blood. V usage is TRBV7-6 and J usage is TRBJ1-2; D gene uncertain. CDR3 loop: CASSVDSLGGYTF. DNA of the CDR3: TGTGCCAGCAGCGTAGATTCCCTTGGAGGCTACACCTTC. Supplemented by reference TRBV7-6 and TRBJ1-2, the full variable domain reads GAGVSQSPRYKVTKRGQDVALRCDPISGHVSLYWYRQALGQGPEFLTYFNYEAQQDKSGLPNDRFSAERPEGSISTLTIQRTEQRDSAMYRCASSVDSLGGYTFGSGTRLTVV.